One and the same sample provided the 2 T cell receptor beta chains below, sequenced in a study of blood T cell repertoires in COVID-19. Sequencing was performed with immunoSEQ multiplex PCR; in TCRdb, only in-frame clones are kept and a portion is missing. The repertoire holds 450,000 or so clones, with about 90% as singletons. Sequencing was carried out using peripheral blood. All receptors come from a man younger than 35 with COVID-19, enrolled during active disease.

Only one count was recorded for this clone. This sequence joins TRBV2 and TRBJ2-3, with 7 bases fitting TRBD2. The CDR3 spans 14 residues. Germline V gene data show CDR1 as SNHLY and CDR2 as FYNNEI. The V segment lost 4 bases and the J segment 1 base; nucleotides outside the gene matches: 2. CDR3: CASSVGGGTDTQYF. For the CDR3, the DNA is TGTGCCAGCAGTGTGGGAGGGGGCACAGATACGCAGTATTTT.

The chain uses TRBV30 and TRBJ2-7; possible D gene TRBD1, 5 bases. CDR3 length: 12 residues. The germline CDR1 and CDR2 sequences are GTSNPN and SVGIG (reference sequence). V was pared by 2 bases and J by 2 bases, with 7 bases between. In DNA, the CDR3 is TGTGCCTGGAGTAGGGGCCCCTACGAGCAGTACTTC. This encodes CAWSRGPYEQYF.